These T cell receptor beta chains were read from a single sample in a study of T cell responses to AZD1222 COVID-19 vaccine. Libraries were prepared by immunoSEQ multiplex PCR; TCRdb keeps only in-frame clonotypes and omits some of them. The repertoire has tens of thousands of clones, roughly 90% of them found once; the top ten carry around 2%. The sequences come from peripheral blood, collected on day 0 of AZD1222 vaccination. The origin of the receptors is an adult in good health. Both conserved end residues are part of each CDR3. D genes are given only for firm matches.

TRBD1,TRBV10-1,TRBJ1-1,CASTTGQGVNTEAFF
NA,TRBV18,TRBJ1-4,CASSHPGVGEKLFF
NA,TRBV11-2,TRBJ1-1,CASSLGQLNTEAFF
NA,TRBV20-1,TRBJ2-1,CSASPGAGDYNEQFF
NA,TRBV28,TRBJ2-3,CASSSSGLLGSTDTQYF
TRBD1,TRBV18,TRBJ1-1,CASSPWDQGAGMNTEAFF
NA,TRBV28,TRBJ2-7,CASSLSGPSYEQYF
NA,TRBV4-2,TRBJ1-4,CASSQERASLGVTNEKLFF
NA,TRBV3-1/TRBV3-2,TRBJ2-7,CASSGTRGAYEQYF
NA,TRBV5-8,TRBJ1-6,CASSLAFRAFSYNSPLHF
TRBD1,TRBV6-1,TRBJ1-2,CASSVVLQGGGIYYGYTF
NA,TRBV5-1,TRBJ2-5,CASSFGTPKETQYF
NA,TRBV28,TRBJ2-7,CASCERITYEQYF
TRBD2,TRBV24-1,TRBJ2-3,CATSAPLAGGTDTQYF
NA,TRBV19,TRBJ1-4,CASSWTSTNEKLFF
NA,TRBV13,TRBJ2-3,CARGTYTDTQYF
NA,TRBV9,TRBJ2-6,CASRASGSGANVLTF